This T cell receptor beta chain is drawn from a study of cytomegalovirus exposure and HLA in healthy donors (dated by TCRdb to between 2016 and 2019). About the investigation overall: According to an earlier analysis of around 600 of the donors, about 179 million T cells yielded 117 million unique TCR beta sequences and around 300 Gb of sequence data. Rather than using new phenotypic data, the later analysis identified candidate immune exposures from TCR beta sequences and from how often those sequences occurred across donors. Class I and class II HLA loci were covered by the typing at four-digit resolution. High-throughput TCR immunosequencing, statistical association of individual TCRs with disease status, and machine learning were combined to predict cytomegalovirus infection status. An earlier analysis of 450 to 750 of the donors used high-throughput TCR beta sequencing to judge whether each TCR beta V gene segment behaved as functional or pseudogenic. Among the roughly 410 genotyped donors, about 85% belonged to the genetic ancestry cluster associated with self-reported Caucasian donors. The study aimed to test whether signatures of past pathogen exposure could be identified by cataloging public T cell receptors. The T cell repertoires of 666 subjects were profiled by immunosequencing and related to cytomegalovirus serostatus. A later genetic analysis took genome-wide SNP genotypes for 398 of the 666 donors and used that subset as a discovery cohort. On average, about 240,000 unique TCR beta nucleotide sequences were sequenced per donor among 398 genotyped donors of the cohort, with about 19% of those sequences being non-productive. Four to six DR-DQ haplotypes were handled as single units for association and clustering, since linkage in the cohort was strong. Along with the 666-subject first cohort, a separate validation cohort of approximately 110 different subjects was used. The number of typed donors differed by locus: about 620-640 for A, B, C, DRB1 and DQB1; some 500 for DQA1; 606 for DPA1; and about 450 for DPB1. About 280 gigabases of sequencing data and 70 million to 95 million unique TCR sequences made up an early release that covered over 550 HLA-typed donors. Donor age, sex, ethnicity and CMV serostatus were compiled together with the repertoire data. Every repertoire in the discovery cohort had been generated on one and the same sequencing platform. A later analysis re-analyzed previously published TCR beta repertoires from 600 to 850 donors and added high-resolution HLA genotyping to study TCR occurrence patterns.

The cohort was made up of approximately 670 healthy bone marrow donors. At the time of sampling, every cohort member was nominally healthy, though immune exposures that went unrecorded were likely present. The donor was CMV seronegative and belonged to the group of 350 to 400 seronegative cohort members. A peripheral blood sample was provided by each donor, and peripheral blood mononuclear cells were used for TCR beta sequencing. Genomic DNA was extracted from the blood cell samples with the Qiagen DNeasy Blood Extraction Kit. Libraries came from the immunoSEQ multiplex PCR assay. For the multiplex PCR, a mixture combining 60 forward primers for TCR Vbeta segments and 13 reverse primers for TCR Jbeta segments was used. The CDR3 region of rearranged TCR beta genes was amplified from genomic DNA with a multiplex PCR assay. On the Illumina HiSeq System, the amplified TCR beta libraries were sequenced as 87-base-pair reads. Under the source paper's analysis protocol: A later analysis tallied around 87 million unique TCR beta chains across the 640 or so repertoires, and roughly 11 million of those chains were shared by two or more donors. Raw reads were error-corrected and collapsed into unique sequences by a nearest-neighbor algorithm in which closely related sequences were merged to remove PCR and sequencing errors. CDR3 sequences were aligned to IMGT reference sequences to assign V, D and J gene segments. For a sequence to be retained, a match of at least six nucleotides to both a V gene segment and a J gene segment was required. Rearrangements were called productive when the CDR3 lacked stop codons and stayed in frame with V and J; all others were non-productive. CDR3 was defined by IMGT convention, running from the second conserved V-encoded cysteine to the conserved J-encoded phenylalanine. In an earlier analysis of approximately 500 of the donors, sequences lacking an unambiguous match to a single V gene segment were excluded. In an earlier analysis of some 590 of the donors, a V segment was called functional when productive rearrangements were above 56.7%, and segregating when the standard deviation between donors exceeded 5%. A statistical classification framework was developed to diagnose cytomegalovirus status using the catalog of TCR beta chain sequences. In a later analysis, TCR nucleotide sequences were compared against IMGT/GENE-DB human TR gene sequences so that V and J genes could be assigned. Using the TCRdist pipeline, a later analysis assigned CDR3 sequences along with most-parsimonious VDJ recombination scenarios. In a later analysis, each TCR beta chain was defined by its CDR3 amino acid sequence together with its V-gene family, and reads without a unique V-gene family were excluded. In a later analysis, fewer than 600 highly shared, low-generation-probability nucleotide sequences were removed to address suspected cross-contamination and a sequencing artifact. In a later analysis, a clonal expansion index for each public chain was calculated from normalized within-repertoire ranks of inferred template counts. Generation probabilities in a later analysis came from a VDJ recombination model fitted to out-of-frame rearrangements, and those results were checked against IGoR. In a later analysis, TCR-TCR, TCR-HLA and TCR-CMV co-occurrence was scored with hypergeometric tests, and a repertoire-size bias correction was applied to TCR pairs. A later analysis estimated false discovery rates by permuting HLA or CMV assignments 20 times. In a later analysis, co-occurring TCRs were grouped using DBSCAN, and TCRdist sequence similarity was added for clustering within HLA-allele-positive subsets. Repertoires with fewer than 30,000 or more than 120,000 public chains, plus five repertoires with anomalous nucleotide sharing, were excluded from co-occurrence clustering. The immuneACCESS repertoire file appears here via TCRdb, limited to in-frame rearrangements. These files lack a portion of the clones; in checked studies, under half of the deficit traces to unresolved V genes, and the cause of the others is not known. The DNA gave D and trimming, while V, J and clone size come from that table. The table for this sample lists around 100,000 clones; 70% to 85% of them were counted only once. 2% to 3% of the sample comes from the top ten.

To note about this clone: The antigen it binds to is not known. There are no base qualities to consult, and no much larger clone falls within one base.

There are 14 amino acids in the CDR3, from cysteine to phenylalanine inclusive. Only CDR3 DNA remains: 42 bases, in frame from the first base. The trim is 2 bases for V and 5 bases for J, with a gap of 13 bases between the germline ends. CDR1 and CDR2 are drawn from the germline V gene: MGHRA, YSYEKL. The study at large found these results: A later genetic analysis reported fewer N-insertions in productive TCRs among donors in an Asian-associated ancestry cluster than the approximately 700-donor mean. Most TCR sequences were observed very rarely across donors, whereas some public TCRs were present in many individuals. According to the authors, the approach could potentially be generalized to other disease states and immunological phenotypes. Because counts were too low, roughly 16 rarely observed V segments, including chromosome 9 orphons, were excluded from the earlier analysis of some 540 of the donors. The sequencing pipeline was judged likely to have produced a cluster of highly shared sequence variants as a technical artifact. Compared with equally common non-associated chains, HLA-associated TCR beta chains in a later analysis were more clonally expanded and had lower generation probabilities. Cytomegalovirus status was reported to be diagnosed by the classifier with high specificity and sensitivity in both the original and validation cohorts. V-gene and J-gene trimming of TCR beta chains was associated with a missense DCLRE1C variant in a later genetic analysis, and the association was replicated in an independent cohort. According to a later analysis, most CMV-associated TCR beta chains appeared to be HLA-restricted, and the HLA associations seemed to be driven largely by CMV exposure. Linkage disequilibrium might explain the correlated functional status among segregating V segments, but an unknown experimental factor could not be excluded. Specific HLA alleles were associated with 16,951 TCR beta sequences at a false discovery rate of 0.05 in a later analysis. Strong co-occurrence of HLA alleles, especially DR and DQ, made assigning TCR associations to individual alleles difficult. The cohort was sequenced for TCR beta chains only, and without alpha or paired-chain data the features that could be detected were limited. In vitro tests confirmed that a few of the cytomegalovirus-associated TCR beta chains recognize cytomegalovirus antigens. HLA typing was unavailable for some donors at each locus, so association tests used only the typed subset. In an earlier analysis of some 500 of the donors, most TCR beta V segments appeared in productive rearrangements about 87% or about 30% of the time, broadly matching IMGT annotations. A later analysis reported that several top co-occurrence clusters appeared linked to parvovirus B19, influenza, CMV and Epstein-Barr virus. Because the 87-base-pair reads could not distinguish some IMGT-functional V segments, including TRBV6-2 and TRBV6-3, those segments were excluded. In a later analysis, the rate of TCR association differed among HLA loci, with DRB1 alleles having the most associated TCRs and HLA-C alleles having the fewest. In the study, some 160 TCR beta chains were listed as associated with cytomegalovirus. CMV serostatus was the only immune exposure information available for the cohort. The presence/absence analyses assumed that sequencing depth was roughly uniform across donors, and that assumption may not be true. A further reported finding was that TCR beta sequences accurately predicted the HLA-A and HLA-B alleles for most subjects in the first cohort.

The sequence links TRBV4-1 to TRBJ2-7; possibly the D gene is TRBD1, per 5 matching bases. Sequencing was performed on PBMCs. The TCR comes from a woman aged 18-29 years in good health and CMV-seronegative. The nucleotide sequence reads TGCGCCAGCAGCCAAACAAACGGACAAGACGAGCAGTACTTC. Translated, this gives CASSQTNGQDEQYF.